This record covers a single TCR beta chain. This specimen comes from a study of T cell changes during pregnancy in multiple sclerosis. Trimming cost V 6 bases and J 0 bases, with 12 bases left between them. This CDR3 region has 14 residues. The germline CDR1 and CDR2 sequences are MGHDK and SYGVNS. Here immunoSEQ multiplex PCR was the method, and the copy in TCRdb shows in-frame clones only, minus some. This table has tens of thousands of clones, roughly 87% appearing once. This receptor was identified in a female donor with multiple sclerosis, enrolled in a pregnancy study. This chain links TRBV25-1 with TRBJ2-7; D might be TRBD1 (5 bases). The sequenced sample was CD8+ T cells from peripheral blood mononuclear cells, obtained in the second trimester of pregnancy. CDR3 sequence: CASRGAGPSYEQYF. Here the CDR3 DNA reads TGTGCCAGCAGAGGGGCAGGACCCTCCTACGAGCAGTACTTC.